This TCR beta chain was captured in a study of blood T cell repertoires in COVID-19. Participants spanned ages about 18 to 95 years and resided in 24 US areas. In germline, CDR1 is MDHEN, CDR2 SYDVKM. This CDR3 has 13 amino acids. The V segment lost 5 bases and the J segment 8 bases; nucleotides outside the gene matches: 5. A single count supports this clone. Original processing methods: Nucleated cell number was recorded as an estimate derived from reference gene primer amplification. Assay: immunoSEQ multiplex PCR; the TCRdb copy retains only in-frame clones and omits some. V, J and clone size are those of that table, while D and trimming were read from the DNA. The table includes some 300,000 clones, around 87% detected once.

The source material was PBMCs or T cells enriched from blood (not recorded which). The chain recombines TRBV28 with TRBJ1-2; TRBD1 agrees at 10 bases. This TCR derives from a woman between 18 and 30 years old with acute COVID-19. The CDR3 bases are TGTGCCAGCAGTATGACAGGGGGCGAGGGCTACACCTTC. Its translation is CASSMTGGEGYTF.